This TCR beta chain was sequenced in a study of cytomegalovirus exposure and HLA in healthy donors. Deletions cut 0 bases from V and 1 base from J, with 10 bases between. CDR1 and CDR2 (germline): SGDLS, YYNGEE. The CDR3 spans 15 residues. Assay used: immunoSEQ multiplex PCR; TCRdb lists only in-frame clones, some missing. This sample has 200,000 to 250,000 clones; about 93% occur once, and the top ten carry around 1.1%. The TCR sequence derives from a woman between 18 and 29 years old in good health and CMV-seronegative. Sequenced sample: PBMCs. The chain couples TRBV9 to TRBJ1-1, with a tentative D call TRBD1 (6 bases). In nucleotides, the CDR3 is TGTGCCAGCAGCGTAGCGCAGGGGCAGAACACTGAAGCTTTCTTT. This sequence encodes CASSVAQGQNTEAFF.